The clone carrying this T cell receptor (beta chain) occurred a few times. The data derive from a study of early T cells in non-severe SARS-CoV-2 infection. Researchers tagged individual cDNA molecules with unique molecular identifiers. A single record per CDR3 protein comes from TCRdb applying MiXCR to the 5' RACE reads. This table has about 100,000 distinct CDR3 sequences, around 10% appearing once. This clonotype was obtained from an adult who was a healthcare worker with PCR-confirmed SARS-CoV-2 infection or an uninfected control (not recorded which). The material sequenced was whole blood.

CDR3 residues: CASSLRQGPHPNEKLFF. For the CDR3, the DNA is TGTGCCAGCAGTCTCCGACAGGGACCTCACCCTAATGAAAAACTGTTTTTT. This chain joins TRBV27 and TRBJ1-4; the match to TRBD1 covers 7 bases. CDR1 is MNHEY, CDR2 SMNVEV, per germline (reference sequence). CDR3 size: 17 residues. J lost 3 bases, V lost 5 bases, and 12 bases had no gene match.